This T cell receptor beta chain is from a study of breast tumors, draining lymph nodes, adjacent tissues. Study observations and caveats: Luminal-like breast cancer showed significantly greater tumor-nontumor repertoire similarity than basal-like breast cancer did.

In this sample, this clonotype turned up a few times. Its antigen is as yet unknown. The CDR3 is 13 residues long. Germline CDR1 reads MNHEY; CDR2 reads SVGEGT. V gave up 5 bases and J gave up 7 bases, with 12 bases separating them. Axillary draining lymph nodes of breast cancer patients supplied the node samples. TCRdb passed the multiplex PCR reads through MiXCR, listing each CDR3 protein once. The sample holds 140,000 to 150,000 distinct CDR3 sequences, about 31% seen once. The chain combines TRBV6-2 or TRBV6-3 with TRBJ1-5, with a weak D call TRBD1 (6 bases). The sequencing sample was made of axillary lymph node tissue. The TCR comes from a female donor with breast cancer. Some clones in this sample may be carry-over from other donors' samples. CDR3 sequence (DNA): TGTGCCAGCAGTCCGTGGGGGGGCCAGCCCCAGCATTTT. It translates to CASSPWGGQPQHF.